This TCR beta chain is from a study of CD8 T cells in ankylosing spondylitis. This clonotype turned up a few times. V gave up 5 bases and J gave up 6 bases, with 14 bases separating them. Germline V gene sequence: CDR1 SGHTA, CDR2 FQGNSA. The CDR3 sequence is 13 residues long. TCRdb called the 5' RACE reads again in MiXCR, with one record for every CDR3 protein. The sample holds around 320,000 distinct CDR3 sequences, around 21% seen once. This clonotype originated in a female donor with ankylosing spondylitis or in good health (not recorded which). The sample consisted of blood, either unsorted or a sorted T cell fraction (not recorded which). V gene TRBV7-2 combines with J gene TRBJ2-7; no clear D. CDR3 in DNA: TGTGCCAGCAGCCTAGGACCCTTAGCCGAGCAGTACTTC. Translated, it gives CASSLGPLAEQYF.